Below, 7 T cell receptor beta chains from the same sample are listed, as sequenced in a study of read filtering for tumor transcriptome and immune sequencing. From roughly 390 ng of RNA, a library with molecular barcoded alpha/delta and beta/gamma adaptors was made. TCRdb reanalysed the reads using MiXCR and keeps one entry per CDR3 protein. The table lists tens of thousands of distinct CDR3 sequences, about 12% of them singletons. Sequenced material: a population of CD138-negative cells sorted from bone marrow. These receptors came from a donor at least 40 years old with multiple myeloma.

This clonotype was recorded at least ten times. The chain has TRBV9 and TRBJ2-7, with 9 bases fitting TRBD1. Germline loops: CDR1 SGDLS, CDR2 YYNGEE. This CDR3 spans 14 amino acids. The trim removed 3 bases at V and 3 bases at J, leaving 4 bases unmatched. CDR3 loop: CASSADRGGYEQYF. CDR3 sequence (DNA): TGTGCCAGCAGCGCGGACAGGGGCGGCTACGAGCAGTACTTC.

This sequence joins TRBV6-1 and TRBJ2-2; 9 bases map to TRBD1. Germline CDR1 reads MNHNS; CDR2 reads SASEGT. This CDR3 comprises 17 residues. V gave up 2 bases and J gave up 1 base; unmatched junction bases: 5. CDR3 sequence reads: CASSEIDRGWNTGELFF. DNA of the CDR3: TGTGCCAGCAGTGAAATTGACAGGGGGTGGAACACCGGGGAGCTGTTTTTT.

Many counts were recorded for this clonotype. The chain couples TRBV28 to TRBJ2-7, with 11 bases fitting TRBD1. Germline V gives CDR1 MDHEN, CDR2 SYDVKM. This CDR3 is built from 16 residues. The J segment lost 3 bases and the V segment lost 5 bases, leaving 9 bases of the junction unmatched. CDR3 sequence: CASSPPQGQGDYEQYF. In nucleotides, the CDR3 is TGTGCCAGCAGTCCCCCCCAGGGACAGGGGGACTACGAGCAGTACTTC. Together with reference TRBV28 and TRBJ2-7, the CDR3 gives the full variable domain: DVKVTQSSRYLVKRTGEKVFLECVQDMDHENMFWYRQDPGLGLRLIYFSYDVKMKEKGDIPEGYSVSREKKERFSLILESASTNQTSMYLCASSPPQGQGDYEQYFGPGTRLTVT.

This clonotype was counted at least ten times. The rearrangement links TRBV7-2 to TRBJ2-6; D not certain. CDR3 size: 15 residues. V was clipped by 5 bases and J by 0 bases, with 8 bases between them. Looked up from germline, CDR1 is SGHTA and CDR2 is FQGNSA. DNA of the CDR3: TGTGCCAGCAGCCCAATGAGCTCTGGGGCCAACGTCCTGACTTTC. It codes for CASSPMSSGANVLTF.

This clonotype was detected once. A read error is possible here, since a much larger clone lies one base away. The conserved closing phenylalanine or tryptophan is absent in this CDR3, likely reflecting a read error. CDR3 nucleotides: TGTGCCAGCAGTTTTGCTAGCGGGAGCTGGAACATTCAGTACCTC. Amino acid sequence: CASSFASGSWNIQYL. The chain combines TRBV12-3 or TRBV12-4 with TRBJ2-4; the match to TRBD2 covers 10 bases. This CDR3 has 15 residues. With 3 bases clipped from V and 7 bases from J, the junction kept 6 bases outside the gene matches.

This clonotype was observed many times. V gene TRBV18 combines with J gene TRBJ2-1; D not resolved. V lost 3 bases to trimming and J lost 7 bases, with 10 bases between them. Germline lookup yields CDR1 KGHSH and CDR2 LQKENI. The CDR3 totals 13 residues. CDR3 loop: CASSPWTENEQFF. CDR3 DNA sequence: TGTGCCAGCTCACCTTGGACCGAAAATGAGCAGTTCTTC.

This clonotype showed up just a few times. The chain couples TRBV24-1 to TRBJ2-3, with D perhaps matching TRBD2 (6 bases). The CDR3 covers 15 residues. The germline V and J ends were trimmed by 4 bases and 2 bases, with 12 bases remaining between them. In germline, CDR1 is KGHDR, CDR2 SFDVKD. The CDR3 region has the DNA TGTGCCACCAGTGACGGCCGGGACTTCACAGATACGCAGTATTTT. Residues: CATSDGRDFTDTQYF.